This entry concerns a single T cell receptor (beta chain). These data originate in a study of blood T cell repertoires in COVID-19. Looking at the study overall: The study drew acute and convalescent COVID-19 samples from the United States, Italy and Spain. T cells, B-cell-depleted T cells, or PBMCs provided the cDNA or gDNA that served as material.

Seattle's cohort entered during active infection and was followed longitudinally. Original handling: The authors estimated nucleated cell counts from reference gene primer amplification. Using immunoSEQ multiplex PCR, the repertoire was profiled, and TCRdb retains in-frame clones only, with some absent. V, J and clone size were drawn from that table, and D and trimming were deduced from the DNA. The sample has 220,000 or so clones; about 85% are singletons. The specimen sequenced was peripheral blood. This receptor was obtained from a woman in her forties or fifties with COVID-19, enrolled during active disease.

CDR3 nucleotide sequence: TGTGCCAGTAGCCTTACAGGGGGCAATGAGCAGTTCTTC. It translates to CASSLTGGNEQFF. The chain carries TRBV19 and TRBJ2-1; 8 nucleotides align to TRBD1. CDR1 is LNHDA, CDR2 SQIVND, per germline (reference sequence). V trimming: 6 bases; J trimming: 6 bases; junction bases outside the gene matches: 4. The CDR3 sequence is 13 residues long.